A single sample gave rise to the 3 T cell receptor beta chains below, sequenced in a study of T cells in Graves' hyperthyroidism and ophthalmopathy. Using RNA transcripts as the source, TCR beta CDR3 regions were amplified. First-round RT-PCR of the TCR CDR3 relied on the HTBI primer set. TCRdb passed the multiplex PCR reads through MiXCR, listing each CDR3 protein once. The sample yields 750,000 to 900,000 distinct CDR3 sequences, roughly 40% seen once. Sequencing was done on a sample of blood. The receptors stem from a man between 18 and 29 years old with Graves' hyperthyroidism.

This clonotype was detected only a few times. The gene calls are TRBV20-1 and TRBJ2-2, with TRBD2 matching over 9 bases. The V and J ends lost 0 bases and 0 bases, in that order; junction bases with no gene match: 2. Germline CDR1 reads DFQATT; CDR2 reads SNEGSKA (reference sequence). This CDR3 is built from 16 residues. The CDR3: CSARETSGPNTGELFF. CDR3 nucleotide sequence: TGCAGTGCTAGAGAGACTAGCGGACCGAACACCGGGGAGCTGTTTTTT.

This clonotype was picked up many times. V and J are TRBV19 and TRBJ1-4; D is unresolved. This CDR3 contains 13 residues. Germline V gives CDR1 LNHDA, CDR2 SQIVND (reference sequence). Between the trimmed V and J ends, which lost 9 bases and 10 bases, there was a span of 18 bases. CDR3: CASDETPKGKLFF. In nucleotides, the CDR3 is TGTGCCAGCGATGAAACCCCAAAAGGAAAACTGTTTTTT. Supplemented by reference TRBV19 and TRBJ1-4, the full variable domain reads DGGITQSPKYLFRKEGQNVTLSCEQNLNHDAMYWYRQDPGQGLRLIYYSQIVNDFQKGDIAEGYSVSREKKESFPLTVTSAQKNPTAFYLCASDETPKGKLFFGSGTQLSVL.

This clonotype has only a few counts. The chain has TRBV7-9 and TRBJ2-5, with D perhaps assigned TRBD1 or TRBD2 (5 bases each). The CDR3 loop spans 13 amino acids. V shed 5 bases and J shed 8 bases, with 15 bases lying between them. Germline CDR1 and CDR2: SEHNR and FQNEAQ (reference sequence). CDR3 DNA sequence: TGTGCCAGCAGCCCTCTAGAGGGGAGAACCCAGTACTTC. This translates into CASSPLEGRTQYF.